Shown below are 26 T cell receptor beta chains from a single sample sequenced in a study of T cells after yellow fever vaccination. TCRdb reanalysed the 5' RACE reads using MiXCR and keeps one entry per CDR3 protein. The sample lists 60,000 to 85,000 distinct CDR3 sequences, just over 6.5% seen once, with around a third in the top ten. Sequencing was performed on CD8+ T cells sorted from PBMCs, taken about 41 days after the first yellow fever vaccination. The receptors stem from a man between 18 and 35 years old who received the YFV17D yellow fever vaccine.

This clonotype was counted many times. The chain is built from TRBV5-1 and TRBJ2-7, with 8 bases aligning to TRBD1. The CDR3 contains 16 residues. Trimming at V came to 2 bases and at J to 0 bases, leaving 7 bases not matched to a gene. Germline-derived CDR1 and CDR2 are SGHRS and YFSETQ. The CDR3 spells CASSFLFTGGSYEQYF. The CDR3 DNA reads TGCGCCAGCAGCTTTTTGTTCACAGGGGGCTCCTACGAGCAGTACTTC.

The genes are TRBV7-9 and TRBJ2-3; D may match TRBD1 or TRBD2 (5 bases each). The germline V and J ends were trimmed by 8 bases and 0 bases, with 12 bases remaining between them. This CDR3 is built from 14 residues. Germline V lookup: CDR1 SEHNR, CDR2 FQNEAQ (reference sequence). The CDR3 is CASRDPGSTDTQYF. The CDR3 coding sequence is TGTGCCAGCCGGGACCCGGGGAGCACAGATACGCAGTATTTT.

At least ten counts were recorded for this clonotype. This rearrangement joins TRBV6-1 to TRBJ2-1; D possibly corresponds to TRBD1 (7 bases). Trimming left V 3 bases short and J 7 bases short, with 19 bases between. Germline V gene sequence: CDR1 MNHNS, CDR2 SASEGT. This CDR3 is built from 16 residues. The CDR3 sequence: CASSDPSRTGGNEQFF. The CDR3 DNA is TGTGCCAGCAGTGACCCTAGCCGGACAGGAGGGAATGAGCAGTTCTTC.

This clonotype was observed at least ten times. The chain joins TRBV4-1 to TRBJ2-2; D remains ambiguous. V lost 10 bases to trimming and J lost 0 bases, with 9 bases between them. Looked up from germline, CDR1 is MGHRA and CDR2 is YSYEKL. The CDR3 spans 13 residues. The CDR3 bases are TGCGCCATAGGAAGTCCGAACACCGGGGAGCTGTTTTTT. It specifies CAIGSPNTGELFF.

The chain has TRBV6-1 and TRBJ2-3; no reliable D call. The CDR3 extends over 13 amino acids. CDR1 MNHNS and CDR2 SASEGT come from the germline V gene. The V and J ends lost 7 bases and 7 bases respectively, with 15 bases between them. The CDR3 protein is CASIRPGENTQYF. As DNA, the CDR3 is TGTGCCAGCATCCGGCCAGGAGAAAATACGCAGTATTTT.

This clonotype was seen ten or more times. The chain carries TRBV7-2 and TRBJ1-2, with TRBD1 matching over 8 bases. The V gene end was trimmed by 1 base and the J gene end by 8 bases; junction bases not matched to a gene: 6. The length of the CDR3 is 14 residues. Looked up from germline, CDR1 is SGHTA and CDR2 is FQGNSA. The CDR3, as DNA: TGTGCCAGCAGCTTAGTTACAGGGGGTGAGGGCTACACCTTC. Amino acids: CASSLVTGGEGYTF.

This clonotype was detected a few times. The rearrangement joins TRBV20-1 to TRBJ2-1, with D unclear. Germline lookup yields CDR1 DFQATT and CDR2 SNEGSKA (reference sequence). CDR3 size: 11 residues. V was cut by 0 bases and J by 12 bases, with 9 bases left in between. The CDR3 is CSARDGPWQFF. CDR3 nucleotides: TGCAGTGCTAGAGACGGGCCCTGGCAGTTCTTC.

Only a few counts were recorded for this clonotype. CDR3 DNA sequence: TGTGCCAGCAGCCAGGGGGCCGGGACCCGATCGAACTATGGCTACACCTTC. Protein product: CASSQGAGTRSNYGYTF. J is TRBJ1-2 and V is TRBV7-9; 8 bases align to TRBD1. This CDR3 is 17 amino acids long. The J segment lost 2 bases and the V segment lost 5 bases, leaving 13 bases of the junction unmatched. Germline CDR1 reads SEHNR; CDR2 reads FQNEAQ (reference sequence).

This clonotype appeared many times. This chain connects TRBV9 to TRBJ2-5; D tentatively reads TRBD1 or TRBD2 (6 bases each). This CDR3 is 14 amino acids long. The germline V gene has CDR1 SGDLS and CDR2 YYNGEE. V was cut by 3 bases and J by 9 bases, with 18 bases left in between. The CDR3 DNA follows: TGTGCCAGCAGCGAGGGGGGTGATCCAAGGGCCCAGTACTTC. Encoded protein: CASSEGGDPRAQYF.

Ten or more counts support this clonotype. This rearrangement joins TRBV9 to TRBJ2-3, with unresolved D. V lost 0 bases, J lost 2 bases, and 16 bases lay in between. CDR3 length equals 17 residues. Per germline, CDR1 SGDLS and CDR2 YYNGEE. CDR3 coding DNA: TGTGCCAGCAGCGTAGGCGAGGTGGTTTTGAACACAGATACGCAGTATTTT. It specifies CASSVGEVVLNTDTQYF.

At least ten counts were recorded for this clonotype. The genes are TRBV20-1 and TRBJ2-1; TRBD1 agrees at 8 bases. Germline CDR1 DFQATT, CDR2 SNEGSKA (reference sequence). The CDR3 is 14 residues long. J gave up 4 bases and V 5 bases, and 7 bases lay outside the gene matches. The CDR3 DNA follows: TGCAGTGCTGCCGGACAGGGAAAATACAATGAGCAGTTCTTC. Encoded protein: CSAAGQGKYNEQFF.

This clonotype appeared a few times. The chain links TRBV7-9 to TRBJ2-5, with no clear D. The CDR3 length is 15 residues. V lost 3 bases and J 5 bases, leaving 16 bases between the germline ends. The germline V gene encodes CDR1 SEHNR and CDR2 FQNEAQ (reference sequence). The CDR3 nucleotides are TGTGCCAGCAGCTTCGGCCGTGACTTTCGTGAGACCCAGTACTTC. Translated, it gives CASSFGRDFRETQYF.

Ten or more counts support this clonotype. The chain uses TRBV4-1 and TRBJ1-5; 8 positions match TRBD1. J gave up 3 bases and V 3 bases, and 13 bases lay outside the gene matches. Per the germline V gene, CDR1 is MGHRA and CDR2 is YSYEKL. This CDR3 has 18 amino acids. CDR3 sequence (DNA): TGCGCCAGCAGCCATGAAGAGGACAGGGAAACTTTCAATCAGCCCCAGCATTTT. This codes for CASSHEEDRETFNQPQHF.

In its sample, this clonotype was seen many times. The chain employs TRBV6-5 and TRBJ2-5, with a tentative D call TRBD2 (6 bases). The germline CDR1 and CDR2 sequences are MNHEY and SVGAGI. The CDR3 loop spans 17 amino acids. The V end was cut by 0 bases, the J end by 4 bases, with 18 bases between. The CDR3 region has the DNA TGTGCCAGCAGTTACTCGAGTATTCCGAGCGGGCGAGAGACCCAGTACTTC. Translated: CASSYSSIPSGRETQYF.

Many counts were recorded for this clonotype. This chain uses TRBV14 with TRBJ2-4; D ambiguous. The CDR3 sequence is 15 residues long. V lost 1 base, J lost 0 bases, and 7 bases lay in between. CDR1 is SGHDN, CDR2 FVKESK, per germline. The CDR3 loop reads CASSQGYPAKNIQYF. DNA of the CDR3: TGTGCCAGCAGCCAAGGGTATCCAGCCAAAAACATTCAGTACTTC.

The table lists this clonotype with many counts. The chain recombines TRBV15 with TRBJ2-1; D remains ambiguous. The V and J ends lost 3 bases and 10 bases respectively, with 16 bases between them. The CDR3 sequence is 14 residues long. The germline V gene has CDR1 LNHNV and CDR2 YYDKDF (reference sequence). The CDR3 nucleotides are TGTGCCACCAGCAGTAAACTTACGATTACGGAGCAGTTCTTC. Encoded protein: CATSSKLTITEQFF.

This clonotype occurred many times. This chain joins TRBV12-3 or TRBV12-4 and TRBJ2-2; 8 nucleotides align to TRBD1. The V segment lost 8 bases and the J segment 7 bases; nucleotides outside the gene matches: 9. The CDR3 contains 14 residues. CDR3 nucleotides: TGTGCCAGCGGACCTGGACAGGGCGGCGGGGAGCTGTTTTTT. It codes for CASGPGQGGGELFF.

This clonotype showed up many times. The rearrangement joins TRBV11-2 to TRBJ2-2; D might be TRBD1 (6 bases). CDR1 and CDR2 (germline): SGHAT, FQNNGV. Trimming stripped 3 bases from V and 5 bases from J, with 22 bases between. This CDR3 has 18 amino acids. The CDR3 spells CASSFRQNTGIITGELFF. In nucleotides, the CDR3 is TGTGCCAGCAGCTTCCGTCAGAACACAGGGATCATAACCGGGGAGCTGTTTTTT.

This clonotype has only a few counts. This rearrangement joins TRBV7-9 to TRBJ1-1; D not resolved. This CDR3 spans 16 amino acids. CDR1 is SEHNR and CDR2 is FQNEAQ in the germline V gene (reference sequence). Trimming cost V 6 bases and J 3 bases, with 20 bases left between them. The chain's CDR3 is CASSSTSGEVYTEAFF. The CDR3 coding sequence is TGTGCCAGCAGTTCTACCTCCGGGGAAGTGTACACTGAAGCTTTCTTT.

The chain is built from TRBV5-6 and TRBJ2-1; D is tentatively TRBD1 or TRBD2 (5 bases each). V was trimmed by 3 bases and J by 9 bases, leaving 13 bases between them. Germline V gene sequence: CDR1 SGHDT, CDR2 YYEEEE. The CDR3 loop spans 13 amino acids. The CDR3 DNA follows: TGTGCCAGCAGCTCGGGGCTGGGGCCTGAGCAGTTCTTC. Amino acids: CASSSGLGPEQFF.

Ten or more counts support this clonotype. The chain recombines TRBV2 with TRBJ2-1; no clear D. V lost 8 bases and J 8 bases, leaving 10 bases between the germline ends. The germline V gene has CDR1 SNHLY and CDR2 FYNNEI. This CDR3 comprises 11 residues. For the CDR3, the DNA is TGTGCCAGCGTCTTTAGGTATGAGCAGTTCTTC. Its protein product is CASVFRYEQFF. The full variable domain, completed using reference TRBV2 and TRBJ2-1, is EPEVTQTPSHQVTQMGQEVILRCVPISNHLYFYWYRQILGQKVEFLVSFYNNEISEKSEIFDDQFSVERPDGSNFTLKIRSTKLEDSAMYFCASVFRYEQFFGPGTRLTVL.

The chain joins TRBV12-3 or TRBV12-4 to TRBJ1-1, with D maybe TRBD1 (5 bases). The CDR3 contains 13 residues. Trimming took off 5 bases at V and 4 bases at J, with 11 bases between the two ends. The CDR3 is CASSKGFGTEAFF. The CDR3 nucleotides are TGTGCCAGCAGTAAGGGGTTTGGCACTGAAGCTTTCTTT.

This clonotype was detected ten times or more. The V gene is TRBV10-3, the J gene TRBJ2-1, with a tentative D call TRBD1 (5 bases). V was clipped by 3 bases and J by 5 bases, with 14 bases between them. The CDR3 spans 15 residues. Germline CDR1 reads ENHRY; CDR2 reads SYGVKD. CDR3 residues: CAISERRVEDNEQFF. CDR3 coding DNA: TGTGCCATCAGTGAACGCAGGGTCGAAGACAATGAGCAGTTCTTC.

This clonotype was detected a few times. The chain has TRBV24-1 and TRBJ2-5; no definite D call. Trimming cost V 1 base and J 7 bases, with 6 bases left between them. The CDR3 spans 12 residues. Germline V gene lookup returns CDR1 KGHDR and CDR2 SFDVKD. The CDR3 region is CATSDFLGTQYF. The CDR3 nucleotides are TGTGCCACCAGTGATTTCCTGGGGACCCAGTACTTC.

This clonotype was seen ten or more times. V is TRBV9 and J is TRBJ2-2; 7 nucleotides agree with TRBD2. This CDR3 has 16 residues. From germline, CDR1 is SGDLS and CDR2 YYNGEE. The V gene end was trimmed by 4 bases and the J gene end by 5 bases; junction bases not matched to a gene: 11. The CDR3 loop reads CASSPRGRALTGELFF. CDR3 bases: TGTGCCAGCAGCCCCCGTGGGAGGGCGCTTACCGGGGAGCTGTTTTTT. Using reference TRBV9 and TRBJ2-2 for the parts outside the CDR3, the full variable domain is DSGVTQTPKHLITATGQRVTLRCSPRSGDLSVYWYQQSLDQGLQFLIQYYNGEERAKGNILERFSAQQFPDLHSELNLSSLELGDSALYFCASSPRGRALTGELFFGEGSRLTVL.

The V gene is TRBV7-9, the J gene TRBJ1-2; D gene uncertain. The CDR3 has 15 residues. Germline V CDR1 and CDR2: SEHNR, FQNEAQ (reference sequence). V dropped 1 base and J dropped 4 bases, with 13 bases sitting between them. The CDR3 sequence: CASSLVRQLAYGYTF. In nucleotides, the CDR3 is TGTGCCAGCAGCTTAGTCAGGCAGTTGGCCTATGGCTACACCTTC.